This T cell receptor beta chain was sequenced in a study of cytomegalovirus exposure and HLA in healthy donors. Study-level findings and limits: Clonal expansion, a later analysis showed, was greater in HLA-associated TCR beta chains than in equally common others. TCR beta V- and J-gene trimming, according to a later analysis, was linked to a missense DCLRE1C variant. CMV antigen specificity was confirmed in vitro for a few CMV-associated chains. Reports indicated that the classifier achieved high specificity and sensitivity in diagnosing cytomegalovirus status.

PCR amplification relied on 60 Vbeta primers (plus 13 Jbeta primers). Libraries were prepared by immunoSEQ multiplex PCR; TCRdb keeps only in-frame clonotypes and omits some of them. The table has under 150,000 clones, 75% to 85% seen once; the top ten hold around 8.5%. To note about this clone: Its antigen is not identified.

The V end was cut by 0 bases, the J end by 8 bases, with 5 bases between. Germline lookup yields CDR1 SGHDT and CDR2 YYEEEE. The CDR3 loop spans 12 amino acids. The TCR sequence derives from a woman in her forties or fifties in good health and CMV-seropositive. The sequenced sample consisted of PBMCs. This chain uses TRBV5-6 with TRBJ2-2, with D uncertain. As DNA, the CDR3 is TGTGCCAGCAGCTTGGAATATGGGGAGCTGTTTTTT. It is translated as CASSLEYGELFF. Drawing the rest from reference TRBV5-6 and TRBJ2-2, the complete variable domain is DAGVTQSPTHLIKTRGQQVTLRCSPKSGHDTVSWYQQALGQGPQFIFQYYEEEERQRGNFPDRFSGHQFPNYSSELNVNALLLGDSALYLCASSLEYGELFFGEGSRLTVL.